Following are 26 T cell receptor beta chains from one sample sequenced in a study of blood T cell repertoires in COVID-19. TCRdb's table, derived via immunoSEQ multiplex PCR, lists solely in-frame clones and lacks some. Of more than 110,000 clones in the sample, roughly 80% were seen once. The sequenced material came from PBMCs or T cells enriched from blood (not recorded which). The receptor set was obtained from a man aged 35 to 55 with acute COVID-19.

This CDR3 is CASSEATGRMGEQFF. The CDR3 nucleotides read TGTGCCAGCAGTGAAGCGACAGGGAGGATGGGCGAGCAGTTCTTC. The chain is built from TRBV2 and TRBJ2-1; possible D gene TRBD1, 7 bases. This CDR3 has 15 residues. Trimming shortened V by 0 bases and J by 10 bases, and 16 bases separated the two germline ends. Germline CDR1 SNHLY, CDR2 FYNNEI. Filled out from reference TRBV2 and TRBJ2-1, the complete variable domain reads EPEVTQTPSHQVTQMGQEVILRCVPISNHLYFYWYRQILGQKVEFLVSFYNNEISEKSEIFDDQFSVERPDGSNFTLKIRSTKLEDSAMYFCASSEATGRMGEQFFGPGTRLTVL.

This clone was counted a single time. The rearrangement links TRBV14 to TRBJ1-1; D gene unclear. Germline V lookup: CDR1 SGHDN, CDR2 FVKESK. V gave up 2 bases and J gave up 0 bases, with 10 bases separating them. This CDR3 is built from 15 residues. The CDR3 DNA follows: TGTGCCAGCAGCCAAAATCCAGCGGTGAACACTGAAGCTTTCTTT. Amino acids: CASSQNPAVNTEAFF.

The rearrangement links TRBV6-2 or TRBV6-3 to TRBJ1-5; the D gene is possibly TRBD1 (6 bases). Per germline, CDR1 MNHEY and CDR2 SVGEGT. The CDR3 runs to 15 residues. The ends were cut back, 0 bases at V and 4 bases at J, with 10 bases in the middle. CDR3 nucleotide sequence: TGTGCCAGCAGTTACTCGAGACAGGATAATCAGCCCCAGCATTTT. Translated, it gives CASSYSRQDNQPQHF.

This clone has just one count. The CDR3 reads CASSVSSGANVLTF. The CDR3 DNA reads as TGTGCCAGCAGTGTCAGCTCTGGGGCCAACGTCCTGACTTTC. The chain uses TRBV2 and TRBJ2-6; D is unresolved. Per germline, CDR1 SNHLY and CDR2 FYNNEI. CDR3 length equals 14 residues. V dropped 4 bases and J dropped 0 bases, with 4 bases sitting between them.

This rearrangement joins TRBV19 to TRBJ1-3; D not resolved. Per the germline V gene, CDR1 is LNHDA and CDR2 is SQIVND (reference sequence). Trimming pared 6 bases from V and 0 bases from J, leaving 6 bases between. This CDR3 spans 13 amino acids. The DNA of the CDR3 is TGTGCCAGTAGCGGGAGCTCTGGAAACACCATATATTTT. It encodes CASSGSSGNTIYF.

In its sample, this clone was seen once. The CDR3 loop is CASSPRLVSLENSGANVLTF. The CDR3 DNA is TGTGCCAGCTCACCACGGTTGGTATCGTTGGAGAACTCTGGGGCCAACGTCCTGACTTTC. V usage is TRBV18 and J usage is TRBJ2-6; no clear D gene. V shed 1 base and J shed 0 bases, with 19 bases lying between them. Germline lookup yields CDR1 KGHSH and CDR2 LQKENI. The CDR3 runs to 20 residues.

Written as DNA, the CDR3 is TGTGCCAGCAGGGACAGAAATAATTCACCCCTCCACTTT. This sequence encodes CASRDRNNSPLHF. The chain combines TRBV25-1 with TRBJ1-6, with a tentative D call TRBD1 (6 bases). This CDR3 has 13 residues. Trimming shortened V by 6 bases and J by 5 bases, and 8 bases separated the two germline ends. Per the germline V gene, CDR1 is MGHDK and CDR2 is SYGVNS.

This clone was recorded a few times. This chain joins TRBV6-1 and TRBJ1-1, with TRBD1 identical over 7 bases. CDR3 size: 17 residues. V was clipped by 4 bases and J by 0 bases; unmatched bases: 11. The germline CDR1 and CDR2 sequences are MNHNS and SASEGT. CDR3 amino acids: CASSAYRGGQMNTEAFF. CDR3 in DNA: TGTGCCAGCAGTGCATACCGTGGGGGACAGATGAACACTGAAGCTTTCTTT.

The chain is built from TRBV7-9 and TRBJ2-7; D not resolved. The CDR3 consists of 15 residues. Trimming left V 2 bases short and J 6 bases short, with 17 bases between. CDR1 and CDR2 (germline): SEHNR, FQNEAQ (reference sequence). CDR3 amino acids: CASSLSFAAIGEQYF. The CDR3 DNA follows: TGTGCCAGCAGCTTAAGCTTCGCTGCCATCGGCGAGCAGTACTTC.

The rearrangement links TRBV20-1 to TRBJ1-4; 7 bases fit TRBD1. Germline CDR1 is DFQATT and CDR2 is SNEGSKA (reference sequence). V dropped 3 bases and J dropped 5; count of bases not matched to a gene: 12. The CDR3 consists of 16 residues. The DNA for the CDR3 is TGCAGTGCTAGTGGAGCTCTGACAGGGCAGAATGAAAAACTGTTTTTT. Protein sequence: CSASGALTGQNEKLFF.

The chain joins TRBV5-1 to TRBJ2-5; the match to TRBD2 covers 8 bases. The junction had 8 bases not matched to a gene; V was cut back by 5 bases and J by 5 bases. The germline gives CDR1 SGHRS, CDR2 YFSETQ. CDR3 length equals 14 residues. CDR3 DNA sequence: TGCGCCAGCAGGATAGCGGGATGGGGGGAGACCCAGTACTTC. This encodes CASRIAGWGETQYF.

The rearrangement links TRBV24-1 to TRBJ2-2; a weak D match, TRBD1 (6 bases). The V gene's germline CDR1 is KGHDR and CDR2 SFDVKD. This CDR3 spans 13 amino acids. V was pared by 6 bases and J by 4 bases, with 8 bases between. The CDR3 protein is CATSPQGTGELFF. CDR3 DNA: TGTGCCACCAGTCCACAGGGCACCGGGGAGCTGTTTTTT.

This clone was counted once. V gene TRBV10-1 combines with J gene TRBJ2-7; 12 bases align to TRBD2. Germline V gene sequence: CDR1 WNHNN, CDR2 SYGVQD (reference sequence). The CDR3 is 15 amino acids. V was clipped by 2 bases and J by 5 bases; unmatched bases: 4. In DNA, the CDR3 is TGCGCCAGCAGTGAGAGGACTAGCGGGATCCACGAGCAGTACTTC. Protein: CASSERTSGIHEQYF.

Here the CDR3 reads CASSIPGLGTDTQYF. CDR3 DNA: TGTGCCAGTAGTATACCGGGACTCGGCACAGATACGCAGTATTTT. V usage is TRBV19 and J usage is TRBJ2-3, with a possible D match to TRBD2 (6 bases). The germline V and J ends were trimmed by 2 bases and 1 base, with 10 bases remaining between them. This CDR3 is 15 amino acids long. Germline V gives CDR1 LNHDA, CDR2 SQIVND (reference sequence).

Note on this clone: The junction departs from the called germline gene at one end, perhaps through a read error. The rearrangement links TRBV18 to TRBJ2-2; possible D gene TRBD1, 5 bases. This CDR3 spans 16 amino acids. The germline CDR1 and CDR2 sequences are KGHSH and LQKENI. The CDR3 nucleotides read TGTGCCAGCTCCCCACGACCGACAGTGAACACCGGGGAGCTGTTTTTT. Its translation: CASSPRPTVNTGELFF.

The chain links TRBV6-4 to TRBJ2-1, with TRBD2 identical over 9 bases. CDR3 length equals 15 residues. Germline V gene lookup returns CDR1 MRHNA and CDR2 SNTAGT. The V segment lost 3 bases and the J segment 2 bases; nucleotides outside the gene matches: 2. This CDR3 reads CASSESGGPYNEQFF. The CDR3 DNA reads TGTGCCAGCAGTGAGAGCGGGGGGCCCTACAATGAGCAGTTCTTC.

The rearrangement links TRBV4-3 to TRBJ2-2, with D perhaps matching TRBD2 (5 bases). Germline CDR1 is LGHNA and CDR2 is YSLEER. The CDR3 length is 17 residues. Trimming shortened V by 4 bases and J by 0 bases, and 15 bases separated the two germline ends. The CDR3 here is CASSPPPGTANTGELFF. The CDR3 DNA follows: TGCGCCAGCAGCCCCCCTCCGGGAACGGCGAACACCGGGGAGCTGTTTTTT.

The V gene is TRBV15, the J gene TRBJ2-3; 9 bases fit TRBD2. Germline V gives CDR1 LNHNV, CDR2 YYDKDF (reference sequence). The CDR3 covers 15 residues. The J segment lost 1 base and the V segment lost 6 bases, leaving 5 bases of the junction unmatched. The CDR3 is CATRPSSGGTDTQYF. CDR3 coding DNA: TGTGCCACCAGGCCATCTAGCGGGGGCACAGATACGCAGTATTTT.

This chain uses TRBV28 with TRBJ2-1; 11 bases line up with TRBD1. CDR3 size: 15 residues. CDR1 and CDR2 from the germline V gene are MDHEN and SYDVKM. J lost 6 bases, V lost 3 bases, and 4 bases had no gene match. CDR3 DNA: TGTGCCAGCAGTTTGGGGGACAGGGGGGGCAATGAGCAGTTCTTC. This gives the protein CASSLGDRGGNEQFF.

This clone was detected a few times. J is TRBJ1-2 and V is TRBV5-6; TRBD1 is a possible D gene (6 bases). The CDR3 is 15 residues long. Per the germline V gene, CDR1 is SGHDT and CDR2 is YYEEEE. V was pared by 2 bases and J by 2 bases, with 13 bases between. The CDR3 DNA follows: TGTGCCAGCAGCTTCCCGGGACACAGGAACTATGGCTACACCTTC. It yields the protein CASSFPGHRNYGYTF.

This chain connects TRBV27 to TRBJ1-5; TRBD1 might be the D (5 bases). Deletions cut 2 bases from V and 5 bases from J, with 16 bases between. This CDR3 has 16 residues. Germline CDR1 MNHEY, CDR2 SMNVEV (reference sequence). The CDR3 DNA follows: TGTGCCAGCAGTTTACGGCAGGGTGCAAGTCATCAGCCCCAGCATTTT. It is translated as CASSLRQGASHQPQHF.

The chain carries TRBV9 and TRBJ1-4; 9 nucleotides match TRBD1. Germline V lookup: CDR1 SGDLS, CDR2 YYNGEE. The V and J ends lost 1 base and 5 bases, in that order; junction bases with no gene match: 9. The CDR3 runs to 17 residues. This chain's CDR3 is CASSVSPPGQGNEKLFF. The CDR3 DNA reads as TGTGCCAGCAGCGTATCCCCCCCGGGACAGGGAAATGAAAAACTGTTTTTT.

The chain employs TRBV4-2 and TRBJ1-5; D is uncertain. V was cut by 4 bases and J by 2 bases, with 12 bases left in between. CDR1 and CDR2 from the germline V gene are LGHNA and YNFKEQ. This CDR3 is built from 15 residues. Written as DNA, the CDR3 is TGTGCCAGCAGCCTGCTTCGGACTGGCAATCAGCCCCAGCATTTT. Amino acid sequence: CASSLLRTGNQPQHF.

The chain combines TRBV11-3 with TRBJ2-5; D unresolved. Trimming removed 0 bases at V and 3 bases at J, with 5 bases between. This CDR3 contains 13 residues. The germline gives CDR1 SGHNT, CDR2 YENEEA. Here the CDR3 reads CASSLDLEETQYF. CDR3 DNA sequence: TGTGCCAGCAGCTTAGATCTTGAAGAGACCCAGTACTTC. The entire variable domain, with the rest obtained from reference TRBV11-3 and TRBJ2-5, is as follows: EAGVVQSPRYKIIEKKQPVAFWCNPISGHNTLYWYLQNLGQGPELLIRYENEEAVDDSQLPKDRFSAERLKGVDSTLKIQPAELGDSAVYLCASSLDLEETQYFGPGTRLLVL.

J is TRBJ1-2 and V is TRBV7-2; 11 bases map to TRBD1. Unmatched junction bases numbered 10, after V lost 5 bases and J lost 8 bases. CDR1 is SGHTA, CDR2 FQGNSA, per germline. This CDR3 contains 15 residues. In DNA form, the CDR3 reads TGTGCCAGCAGCCCCCCTCCCCGGACAGGGGGCGGCTACACCTTC. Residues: CASSPPPRTGGGYTF.

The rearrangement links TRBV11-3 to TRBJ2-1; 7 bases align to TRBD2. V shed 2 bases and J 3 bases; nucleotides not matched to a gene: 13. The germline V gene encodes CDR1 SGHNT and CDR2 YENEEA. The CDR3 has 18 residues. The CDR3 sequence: CASSLNSLEGGNYNEQFF. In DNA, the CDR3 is TGTGCCAGCAGCTTAAACAGTTTGGAGGGAGGGAACTACAATGAGCAGTTCTTC.